Below, 4 T cell receptor beta chains from the same sample are listed, as sequenced in a study of blood T cell repertoires in COVID-19. Clones were read by immunoSEQ multiplex PCR, and TCRdb kept only the in-frame ones, dropping some. The sample has about 270,000 clones, around nine tenths seen once; the top ten hold about 2.7%. Sequenced sample: PBMCs or T cells enriched from blood (not recorded which). These receptors were obtained from a woman under 30 who had recovered from COVID-19.

The rearrangement uses TRBV28 and TRBJ1-6, with 10 nucleotides matching TRBD1. Germline V CDR1 and CDR2: MDHEN, SYDVKM. The CDR3 contains 19 residues. The ends lost 6 bases at V and 6 bases at J; junction bases unmatched: 17. The CDR3 nucleotides are TGTGCCAGCAGAGGGGACAGGGGTCAAACAAAAGGACGTAATTCACCCCTCCACTTT. Residues: CASRGDRGQTKGRNSPLHF.

The genes are TRBV7-9 and TRBJ1-4; no firm D call. Germline lookup yields CDR1 SEHNR and CDR2 FQNEAQ (reference sequence). The V end was cut by 7 bases, the J end by 8 bases, with 26 bases between. The CDR3 runs 17 residues. The CDR3 bases are TGTGCCAGCACCGTCACGGCGGGAGGAACTCCAGACGAAAAACTGTTTTTT. Protein: CASTVTAGGTPDEKLFF.

This clone was found a few times. This chain uses TRBV3-1 (or the pseudogene TRBV3-2) with TRBJ2-5, with D perhaps matching TRBD1 (5 bases). V dropped 8 bases and J dropped 2 bases, with 15 bases sitting between them. The germline gives CDR1 LGHDT, CDR2 YNNKEL (reference sequence). This CDR3 comprises 14 residues. This CDR3 is CASGAGLRQETQYF. Written as DNA, the CDR3 is TGTGCCAGCGGGGCAGGGCTACGACAAGAGACCCAGTACTTC.

In this sample, this clone turned up once. The genes are TRBV7-8 and TRBJ1-5; D gene unclear. Deletions cut 5 bases from V and 0 bases from J, with 8 bases between. This CDR3 region has 14 residues. Germline lookup yields CDR1 SGHVS and CDR2 FQNEAQ. The CDR3 protein is CASSQIYSNQPQHF. The CDR3 DNA reads TGTGCCAGCAGCCAAATTTATAGCAATCAGCCCCAGCATTTT.